The present T cell receptor beta chain was sequenced within a study of cytomegalovirus exposure and HLA in healthy donors. V lost 3 bases to trimming and J lost 4 bases; unmatched junction nucleotides: 13. The germline CDR1 and CDR2 sequences are LNHDA and SQIVND (reference sequence). There are 17 residues in the CDR3. Amplification used 60 Vbeta primers and 13 Jbeta primers. The assay was immunoSEQ multiplex PCR, and TCRdb's table has in-frame clones only and misses some. Of about 130,000 clones in the sample, 80% to 85% were seen once. The sample consisted of PBMCs. The chain uses TRBV19 and TRBJ1-1; 8 nucleotides match TRBD1. This receptor was obtained from a young man in good health and CMV-seronegative. DNA for the CDR3: TGTGCCAGTAGTATCTCTCTGGGACAGGTAAAGAGCACTGAAGCTTTCTTT. This gives the protein CASSISLGQVKSTEAFF.